This T cell receptor beta chain was obtained from a study of CD8+ T cells in alopecia areata. This clone has more than one count but fewer than ten. Those with alopecia areata gave lesional scalp punch biopsies and peripheral blood. Germline CDR1 and CDR2: SQVTM and ANQGSEA. The CDR3 covers 11 residues. RNA, once extracted, was reverse transcribed into cDNA for use as the sequencing template. TCRdb's copy holds only in-frame clones and misses some; the assay was immunoSEQ multiplex PCR. The sample comprises hundreds of thousands of clones, about 68% of which are singletons, and 0.95% to 1.5% rests with the top ten.

V and J are TRBV29-1 and TRBJ2-2; D may be TRBD1 (6 bases). Material: CD4+ T cells sorted from blood, obtained at week 0. The source of this sequence is a human donor with alopecia areata. The CDR3 bases are TGCAGTTACAGGGAAACCGGGGAGCTGTTTTTT. It yields the protein CSYRETGELFF.